These 17 T cell receptor beta chains originate from one sample sequenced in a study of shared T cell receptors in the human thymus. Generated by immunoSEQ multiplex PCR, the TCRdb table keeps only in-frame clones and is missing some. The data show about 540,000 clones, 70% to 80% seen once. The sample also formed part of further work on human thymus T cells.

Sequences were obtained from thymocytes. These receptors all come from a boy under two years old with a congenital heart defect.

V is TRBV2 and J is TRBJ2-1, with 8 bases identical to TRBD2. With V trimmed by 1 base and J by 4 bases, 15 bases remained unmatched. The germline CDR1 and CDR2 sequences are SNHLY and FYNNEI. The CDR3 is 19 amino acids. CDR3 sequence: CASSEGIPFFSGIYNEQFF. CDR3 nucleotides: TGTGCCAGCAGTGAAGGGATTCCCTTTTTTAGCGGGATATACAATGAGCAGTTCTTC. The variable domain in full, completed from reference TRBV2 and TRBJ2-1, reads EPEVTQTPSHQVTQMGQEVILRCVPISNHLYFYWYRQILGQKVEFLVSFYNNEISEKSEIFDDQFSVERPDGSNFTLKIRSTKLEDSAMYFCASSEGIPFFSGIYNEQFFGPGTRLTVL.

In this sample, this clone turned up once. CDR3 DNA: TGTGCCAGCAGCCGTCGCCTCGGGGGCTACACCTTC. It yields the protein CASSRRLGGYTF. The chain uses TRBV7-3 and TRBJ1-2; D not resolved. There are 12 residues in the CDR3. V was shortened by 5 bases and J by 8 bases, with 12 bases between the two germline ends. Germline CDR1 and CDR2: SGHTA and FQGTGA.

The chain recombines TRBV9 with TRBJ2-5, with D perhaps TRBD2 (7 bases). Germline CDR1 SGDLS, CDR2 YYNGEE. V lost 4 bases to trimming and J lost 0 bases, with 22 bases between them. This CDR3 spans 18 amino acids. CDR3 region: CASSSRRVRGGYQETQYF. In DNA form, the CDR3 reads TGTGCCAGCAGCTCTCGCAGGGTCAGGGGAGGGTACCAAGAGACCCAGTACTTC.

The table lists this clone with a count of one. The rearrangement uses TRBV7-2 and TRBJ1-2, with TRBD1 matching over 9 bases. The germline V gene has CDR1 SGHTA and CDR2 FQGNSA. This CDR3 contains 14 residues. J was trimmed by 7 bases and V by 5 bases; bases with no gene match: 8. The CDR3 loop reads CASSPPGTGLGYTF. The CDR3 DNA follows: TGTGCCAGCAGCCCCCCCGGGACAGGGCTTGGCTACACCTTC. Full variable domain (remainder filled in from reference TRBV7-2 and TRBJ1-2): GAGVSQSPSNKVTEKGKDVELRCDPISGHTALYWYRQSLGQGLEFLIYFQGNSAPDKSGLPSDRFSAERTGGSVSTLTIQRTQQEDSAVYLCASSPPGTGLGYTFGSGTRLTVV.

The J gene is TRBJ2-7, the V gene TRBV10-3, with D tentatively TRBD2 (6 bases). The germline CDR1 and CDR2 sequences are ENHRY and SYGVKD. V was shortened by 0 bases and J by 9 bases, with 15 bases between the two germline ends. This CDR3 has 14 residues. CDR3 region: CAISESRVGEAQYF. In nucleotides, the CDR3 is TGTGCCATCAGTGAGTCGAGGGTAGGGGAGGCGCAGTACTTC.

This clone was counted a few times. At one boundary the junction diverges from the germline segment, which might be a read error. The chain couples TRBV6-1 to TRBJ1-2; TRBD1 matches at 7 bases. CDR3 length: 14 residues. Germline CDR1 reads MNHNS; CDR2 reads SASEGT. The CDR3 spells CASIETGEGYGYTF. The CDR3 region has the DNA TGTGCCAGCATTGAAACAGGGGAAGGTTATGGCTACACCTTC.

V gene TRBV28 combines with J gene TRBJ1-5; D perhaps matches TRBD1 (6 bases). Between the trimmed V and J ends, which lost 5 bases and 4 bases, there was a span of 15 bases. CDR3 size: 15 residues. In germline, CDR1 is MDHEN, CDR2 SYDVKM. The CDR3 DNA reads as TGTGCCAGCAGTACTAAGAGACAGGCTAATCAGCCCCAGCATTTT. It is translated as CASSTKRQANQPQHF. Full variable domain (rest looked up from reference TRBV28 and TRBJ1-5): DVKVTQSSRYLVKRTGEKVFLECVQDMDHENMFWYRQDPGLGLRLIYFSYDVKMKEKGDIPEGYSVSREKKERFSLILESASTNQTSMYLCASSTKRQANQPQHFGDGTRLSIL.

This clone was recorded a few times. V is TRBV5-1 and J is TRBJ1-1, with 9 bases matching TRBD1. The CDR3 extends over 15 amino acids. Germline V CDR1 and CDR2: SGHRS, YFSETQ. J gave up 7 bases and V 4 bases, and 11 bases lay outside the gene matches. The CDR3 is CASSREGGQGFEAFF. CDR3 nucleotides: TGCGCCAGCAGCCGGGAGGGGGGACAGGGCTTTGAAGCTTTCTTT.

This clone was observed a handful of times. This chain uses TRBV5-8 with TRBJ1-4; TRBD1 aligns across 12 bases. The CDR3 contains 14 residues. The germline V gene has CDR1 SGHTS and CDR2 YDEGEE. Losses at the gene ends were 4 bases for V and 7 bases for J; bases not matched to a gene: 2. The CDR3 loop is CASSKGQGAEKLFF. CDR3 DNA: TGTGCCAGCAGCAAGGGACAGGGGGCTGAAAAACTGTTTTTT.

The J gene is TRBJ2-1, the V gene TRBV30, with a tentative D call TRBD2 (6 bases). V dropped 2 bases and J dropped 9 bases, with 17 bases sitting between them. Germline values: CDR1 GTSNPN, CDR2 SVGIG (reference sequence). This CDR3 contains 14 residues. The CDR3 coding sequence is TGTGCCTGGAGTAGTAGCGGCTGGGTAAGTGAGCAGTTCTTC. Residues: CAWSSSGWVSEQFF.

A word on this clone: The same CDR3 is also encoded by other DNA sequences in this sample. The V call is TRBV27, the J call TRBJ1-1; D uncertain. There are 13 residues in the CDR3. V was clipped by 5 bases and J by 0 bases, with 7 bases between them. The V gene's germline CDR1 is MNHEY and CDR2 SMNVEV (reference sequence). The CDR3 nucleotides are TGTGCCAGCAGTCTGACTATGAACACTGAAGCTTTCTTT. Protein: CASSLTMNTEAFF.

This chain joins TRBV19 and TRBJ1-5; TRBD1 matches 8 bases. J lost 2 bases, V lost 3 bases, and 12 bases had no gene match. Germline CDR1 is LNHDA and CDR2 is SQIVND (reference sequence). CDR3 length: 18 residues. Written as DNA, the CDR3 is TGTGCCAGTAGTATTGAAGGACAGGGTGGTAAGCGCAATCAGCCCCAGCATTTT. As protein: CASSIEGQGGKRNQPQHF. Full variable domain (remainder filled in from reference TRBV19 and TRBJ1-5): DGGITQSPKYLFRKEGQNVTLSCEQNLNHDAMYWYRQDPGQGLRLIYYSQIVNDFQKGDIAEGYSVSREKKESFPLTVTSAQKNPTAFYLCASSIEGQGGKRNQPQHFGDGTRLSIL.

Only a few counts were recorded for this clone. This rearrangement joins TRBV4-3 to TRBJ1-2, with D uncertain. Germline loops: CDR1 LGHNA, CDR2 YSLEER. The germline V and J ends were trimmed by 0 bases and 7 bases, with 18 bases remaining between them. The CDR3 spans 16 residues. The CDR3 sequence is CASSQDPLAWPPGYTF. CDR3 nucleotide sequence: TGCGCCAGCAGCCAAGATCCGCTCGCATGGCCCCCTGGCTACACCTTC.

This clone appeared once. CDR3: CASSFSGILPSYNEQFF. For the CDR3, the DNA is TGTGCCAGCAGTTTTAGCGGGATCCTCCCTTCTTACAATGAGCAGTTCTTC. The V call is TRBV27, the J call TRBJ2-1, with 8 bases that match TRBD2. From germline, CDR1 is MNHEY and CDR2 SMNVEV (reference sequence). The V segment lost 3 bases and the J segment 4 bases; nucleotides outside the gene matches: 11. There are 17 residues in the CDR3.

This clone was detected only a few times. This rearrangement joins TRBV6-5 to TRBJ1-2; 9 nucleotides agree with TRBD1. V trimming: 2 bases; J trimming: 6 bases; junction bases outside the gene matches: 4. The CDR3 has 14 amino acids. Germline V gene data show CDR1 as MNHEY and CDR2 as SVGAGI. As DNA, the CDR3 is TGTGCCAGCAGTTACGGGGGACAGGGCAATGGCTACACCTTC. It yields the protein CASSYGGQGNGYTF.

The chain has TRBV27 and TRBJ2-7, with 8 bases identical to TRBD1. V lost 5 bases and J lost 4; bases outside the gene matches: 16. Germline CDR1 is MNHEY and CDR2 is SMNVEV (reference sequence). The CDR3 contains 17 residues. The CDR3 DNA reads as TGTGCCAGCAGTCCCTTTCAACCTGACAGGGGTGGGTACGAGCAGTACTTC. This sequence encodes CASSPFQPDRGGYEQYF.

V is TRBV4-2 and J is TRBJ2-3; 8 bases fit TRBD2. In germline, CDR1 is LGHNA, CDR2 YNFKEQ. The CDR3 extends over 17 amino acids. Trimming cost V 0 bases and J 3 bases; bases outside gene matches: 8. The CDR3 protein is CASSQDNWSSGTDTQYF. CDR3 in DNA: TGTGCCAGCAGCCAAGATAACTGGTCTAGCGGGACAGATACGCAGTATTTT.